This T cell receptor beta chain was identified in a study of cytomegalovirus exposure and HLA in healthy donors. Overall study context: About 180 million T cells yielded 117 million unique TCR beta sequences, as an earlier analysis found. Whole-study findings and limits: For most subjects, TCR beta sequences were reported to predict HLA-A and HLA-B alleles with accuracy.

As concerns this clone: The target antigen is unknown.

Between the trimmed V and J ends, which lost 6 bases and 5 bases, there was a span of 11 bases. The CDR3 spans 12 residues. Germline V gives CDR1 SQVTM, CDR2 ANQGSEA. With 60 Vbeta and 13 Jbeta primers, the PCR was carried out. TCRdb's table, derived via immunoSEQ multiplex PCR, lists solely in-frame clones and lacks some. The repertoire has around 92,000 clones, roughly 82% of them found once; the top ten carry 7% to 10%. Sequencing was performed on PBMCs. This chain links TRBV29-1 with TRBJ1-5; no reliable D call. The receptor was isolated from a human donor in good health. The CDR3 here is CSVWTGDQPQHF. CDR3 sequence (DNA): TGCAGCGTCTGGACGGGAGATCAGCCCCAGCATTTT. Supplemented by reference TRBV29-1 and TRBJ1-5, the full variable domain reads SAVISQKPSRDICQRGTSLTIQCQVDSQVTMMFWYRQQPGQSLTLIATANQGSEATYESGFVIDKFPISRPNLTFSTLTVSNMSPEDSSIYLCSVWTGDQPQHFGDGTRLSIL.